This T cell receptor beta chain comes out of a study of blood T cell repertoires in COVID-19. The data were produced by immunoSEQ multiplex PCR, yet TCRdb's version contains in-frame clones alone and is incomplete. The sample contains a few hundred thousand clones, roughly 90% of which appear only once. The germline CDR1 and CDR2 sequences are KGHSH and LQKENI. V lost 2 bases and J lost 2, with 12 bases in between. The CDR3 runs to 15 residues. The clonotype originates from a woman aged 40 to 50 who had been exposed to COVID-19. Sample: PBMCs or T cells enriched from blood (not recorded which). The chain links TRBV18 to TRBJ1-2; D may be TRBD1 (6 bases). CDR3 protein: CASSPSGQTNYGYTF. CDR3 nucleotides: TGTGCCAGCTCACCATCTGGACAGACGAACTATGGCTACACCTTC.